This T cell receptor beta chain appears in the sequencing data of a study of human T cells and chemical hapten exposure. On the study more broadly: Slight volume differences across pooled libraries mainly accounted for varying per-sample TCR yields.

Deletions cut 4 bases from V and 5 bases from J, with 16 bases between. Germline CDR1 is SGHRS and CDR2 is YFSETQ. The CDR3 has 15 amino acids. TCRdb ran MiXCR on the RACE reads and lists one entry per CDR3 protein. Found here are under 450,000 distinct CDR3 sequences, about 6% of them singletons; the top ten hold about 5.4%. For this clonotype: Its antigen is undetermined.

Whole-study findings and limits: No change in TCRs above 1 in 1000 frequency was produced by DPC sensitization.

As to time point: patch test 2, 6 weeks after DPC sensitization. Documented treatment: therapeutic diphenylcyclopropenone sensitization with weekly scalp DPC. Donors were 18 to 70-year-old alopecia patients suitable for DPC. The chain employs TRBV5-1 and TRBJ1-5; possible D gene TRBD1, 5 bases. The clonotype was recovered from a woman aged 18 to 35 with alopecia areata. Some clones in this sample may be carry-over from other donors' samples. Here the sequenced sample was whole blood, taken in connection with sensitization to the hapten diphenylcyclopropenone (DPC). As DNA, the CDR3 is TGCGCCAGCAGCCCGGGAGGGACGGACGATCAGCCCCAGCATTTT. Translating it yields CASSPGGTDDQPQHF.